This T cell receptor beta chain was sequenced during a study of blood T cell repertoires in COVID-19. Whole-study context: Sites across the United States, Italy and Spain contributed samples from acute and convalescent COVID-19. The cDNA or gDNA used as material had been derived from T cells, B-cell-depleted T cells, or PBMCs.

Source study methods: Researchers report that nucleated cell counts were estimated from reference gene primer amplification. TCRdb's table, derived via immunoSEQ multiplex PCR, lists solely in-frame clones and lacks some. The DNA was the basis for D and trimming; V, J and clone size are from that table. The table records about 130,000 clones, around 83% of them present only once. Germline V gives CDR1 SNHLY, CDR2 FYNNEI. The CDR3 loop spans 14 amino acids. Trimming shortened V by 5 bases and J by 0 bases, and 11 bases separated the two germline ends. The sequence was collected from a woman aged 45-60 years with acute or convalescent COVID-19. Sequencing was carried out using peripheral blood. V is TRBV2 and J is TRBJ2-7, with a tentative D call TRBD1 (6 bases). The CDR3 is CASSTTGSSYEQYF. CDR3 in DNA: TGTGCCAGCAGTACAACAGGGTCCTCCTACGAGCAGTACTTC.